The rows below give T cell receptor beta chains drawn from one sample of a study of cytomegalovirus exposure and HLA in healthy donors. Method: immunoSEQ multiplex PCR; TCRdb's copy keeps in-frame clones and lacks some. The sample includes under 35,000 clones, 65% seen only once; the top ten take roughly 22%. The sequencing input was PBMCs. These receptors were collected from a man aged 45-60 years in good health and CMV-seropositive. Both conserved end residues are part of each CDR3. A D gene is named only where the DNA matches it firmly. Some rows mark clone size as missing; the rest say once, few, many or name a class of expanded clone.

TRBJ2-7 TRBV5-1 - - TGCGCCAGCAGCTTTTCGGACTGGAGCTCCTACGAGCAGTACTTC CASSFSDWSSYEQYF
TRBJ2-7 TRBV30 - - TGTGCCTGGAGCCGGGTCAGGGGTAACTCCTACGAGCAGTACTTC CAWSRVRGNSYEQYF
TRBJ2-4 TRBV6-5 - - TGTGCCAGCAGTCAGGTCAGGGGAGAGGTTCAGTACTTC CASSQVRGEVQYF
TRBJ1-6 TRBV6-5 - TRBD1 TGTGCCAGCAGTCCAGGACAGGGGTCGGTCTCACCCCTCCACTTT CASSPGQGSVSPLHF
TRBJ1-2 TRBV5-1 - - TGCGCCAGCAGCTTGGTAACAGGGTGGGGCTACACCTTC CASSLVTGWGYTF
TRBJ2-3 TRBV5-1 few - TGCGCCAGCAGCTCAACCGGGGACTCTAGCACAGATACGCAGTATTTT CASSSTGDSSTDTQYF
TRBJ2-1 TRBV7-9 - - TGTGCCAGCAGCTTAGGGTCTAGCGCTATGTACAATGAGCAGTTCTTC CASSLGSSAMYNEQFF
TRBJ1-3 TRBV2 - TRBD1 TGTGCCAGCAGTGCGTCACAGGGGTTCGCTGGAAACACCATATATTTT CASSASQGFAGNTIYF
TRBJ1-5 TRBV6-6 - - TGTGCCAGCAGGGGGGAATCCTTGGGGGGTCAGCCCCAGCATTTT CASRGESLGGQPQHF
TRBJ1-1 TRBV9 - TRBD1 TGTGCCAGCAGCCCCCGGGACAGGGGGAACACTGAAGCTTTCTTT CASSPRDRGNTEAFF
TRBJ2-7 TRBV6-5 - TRBD1 TGTGCCAGCAGTGCCCCTAGACAGGGAACCTACGAGCAGTACTTC CASSAPRQGTYEQYF
TRBJ2-3 TRBV10-1 - - TGCGCCAGCAGTAAAGCAGGGCCTGGCACAGATACGCAGTATTTT CASSKAGPGTDTQYF
TRBJ1-1 TRBV6-5 few - TGTGCCAGCAGTCCCCGGGGTGGCCCTGAAGCTTTCTTT CASSPRGGPEAFF
TRBJ2-7 TRBV2 - TRBD1 TGTGCCAGCGGCTCCGGGACAGCCTACTACGAGCAGTACTTC CASGSGTAYYEQYF
TRBJ2-5 TRBV7-9 - - TGTGCCAGCAGCTTATCGCGATGGGAGACCCAGTACTTC CASSLSRWETQYF
TRBJ1-5 TRBV10-3 - - TGTGCCATCAGTGACAGAAATCAGCCCCAGCATTTT CAISDRNQPQHF
TRBJ2-2 TRBV27 - TRBD2 TGTGCCAGCGTCCTACGCGGGGGCACCGGGGAGCTGTTTTTT CASVLRGGTGELFF
TRBJ2-1 TRBV4-3 - - TGCGCCAGCAGCCAAGGGCAGGGAAAATACAATGAGCAGTTCTTC CASSQGQGKYNEQFF
TRBJ2-5 TRBV6-6 - TRBD1 TGTGCCAGCAGTGCAGGGACAGGGGGCGAGAAGACCCAGTACTTC CASSAGTGGEKTQYF
TRBJ2-5 TRBV18 - - TGTGCCAGCTCACCACGTACAGAAGAGACCCAGTACTTC CASSPRTEETQYF
TRBJ2-7 TRBV30 - TRBD2 TGTGCCTGTTTAGGGAGCGGGAGTGTCTGGGAGCAGTACTTC CACLGSGSVWEQYF
TRBJ2-7 TRBV5-1 - TRBD1 TGCGCCAGCAGCCCAACAGCAGGACAGGACACCTACGAGCAGTACTTC CASSPTAGQDTYEQYF
TRBJ1-6 TRBV7-2 - - TGTGCCAGCAGCCCCGAAGCAGCGACTAATTCACCCCTCCACTTT CASSPEAATNSPLHF
TRBJ2-2 TRBV6-4 few - TGTGCCAGCAGCCCCACAGGGTCATGGCCCGGGGAGCTGTTTTTT CASSPTGSWPGELFF
TRBJ2-7 TRBV29-1 - - TGCAGCGTCAAAGGGGTCGGCTACGAGCAGTACTTC CSVKGVGYEQYF
TRBJ1-6 TRBV28 - - TGTGCCAGCAGTTCCCTTCAAACAGGGTTTTCACCCCTCCACTTT CASSSLQTGFSPLHF
TRBJ1-6 TRBV15 - - TGTGCCACCAGCCCGGGACACTATAATTCACCCCTCCACTTT CATSPGHYNSPLHF
TRBJ1-5 TRBV30 - - TGTGCCTGGAGTAGAAAGGGGTACAATCAGCCCCAGCATTTT CAWSRKGYNQPQHF
TRBJ2-5 TRBV6-5 - - TGTGCCAGCAGTTACTCGTTGGGGCTTTGGCAAGAGACCCAGTACTTC CASSYSLGLWQETQYF
TRBJ2-5 TRBV5-1 - - TGCGCCAGCAAGACAGAGGACCAAGAGACCCAGTACTTC CASKTEDQETQYF
TRBJ1-5 TRBV5-8 - - TGTGCCAGCAGCCCCGTGTCCAGGGGTGATCAGCCCCAGCATTTT CASSPVSRGDQPQHF
TRBJ1-5 TRBV4-3 - - TGCGCCAGCAGCCAAGATAGGGGCAGCAATCAGCCCCAGCATTTT CASSQDRGSNQPQHF
TRBJ2-7 TRBV18 - TRBD2 TGTGCCAGCTCTTCGGGACTAGTGGGCTACGAGCAGTACTTC CASSSGLVGYEQYF
TRBJ2-1 TRBV27 few - TGTGCCAGCAGTTTCGCCCGGGGAGGCCCCCCTGAGCAGTTCTTC CASSFARGGPPEQFF
TRBJ1-2 TRBV4-1 few - TGCGCCAGCAGCCCAGGGCCTGGCTACACCTTC CASSPGPGYTF